Listed below are T cell receptor beta chains from one sample, sequenced in a study of cytomegalovirus exposure and HLA in healthy donors. Profiled with immunoSEQ multiplex PCR; TCRdb holds only in-frame clones, not every one. In the table there are some 130,000 clones, around 72% of which are singletons. What was sequenced was PBMCs. These receptors all come from a man aged 50 or older in good health and CMV-seropositive. CDR3s include the opening cysteine and the closing phenylalanine or tryptophan. The order of the fields is clone size, V gene, J gene, D gene, CDR3 protein, CDR3 DNA. The D gene is left open where the match is weak. Only some rows state a clone size, as once, few, many or a class for expanded clones.

once,TRBV5-4,TRBJ1-2,TRBD1,CASSFGQGGHYGYTF,TGTGCCAGCAGCTTCGGACAGGGGGGACACTATGGCTACACCTTC
.,TRBV7-2,TRBJ2-1,.,CASSLRGGAHNEQFF,TGTGCCAGCAGCTTGAGAGGGGGGGCCCACAATGAGCAGTTCTTC
.,TRBV7-2,TRBJ2-1,TRBD2,CASSQGLAGIIYNEQFF,TGTGCCAGCAGCCAGGGACTAGCGGGAATAATTTACAATGAGCAGTTCTTC
.,TRBV2,TRBJ1-1,TRBD1,CASSRSQGKPEAFF,TGTGCCAGCAGTCGATCACAGGGGAAACCTGAAGCTTTCTTT
.,TRBV21-1,TRBJ2-7,.,CASSREKTTGCLLSYEQYF,TGTGCCAGCAGCCGGGAGAAGACGACAGGGTGTCTCCTCTCCTACGAGCAGTACTTC
.,TRBV9,TRBJ2-1,.,CASSVAWGATEQFF,TGTGCCAGCAGCGTAGCTTGGGGAGCGACTGAGCAGTTCTTC
few,TRBV4-2,TRBJ1-1,.,CASSHGPGVYAFF,TGTGCCAGCAGCCATGGGCCGGGAGTATACGCTTTCTTT
.,TRBV10-3,TRBJ1-4,TRBD1,CATASGQSNEKLFF,TGTGCCACCGCGTCGGGACAGTCTAATGAAAAACTGTTTTTT
.,TRBV11-1,TRBJ1-1,TRBD1,CASSSSGTVNTEAFF,TGTGCCAGCAGCTCTTCCGGGACAGTGAACACTGAAGCTTTCTTT
.,TRBV7-9,TRBJ2-3,TRBD2,CASSGPTSGKTDTQYF,TGTGCCAGCAGCGGACCCACTAGCGGGAAGACAGATACGCAGTATTTT
.,TRBV28,TRBJ1-1,.,CASSFGTGRWTEAFF,TGTGCCAGCAGTTTCGGAACAGGCCGGTGGACTGAAGCTTTCTTT
.,TRBV5-5,TRBJ2-7,TRBD1,CASSSGQGKVEQYF,TGTGCCAGCAGCTCCGGACAGGGAAAGGTGGAGCAGTACTTC
.,TRBV7-8,TRBJ2-1,TRBD1,CASSTPTYGTGDLNEQFF,TGTGCCAGCAGCACACCCACGTACGGGACAGGGGATTTGAATGAGCAGTTCTTC
.,TRBV29-1,TRBJ1-2,.,CSVVQGERNGYTF,TGCAGCGTTGTACAGGGCGAGAGAAATGGCTACACCTTC
many,TRBV5-6,TRBJ1-6,TRBD1,CASTSGTGYSYNSPLHF,TGTGCCAGCACCTCCGGGACAGGCTACTCCTATAATTCACCCCTCCACTTT
.,TRBV4-1,TRBJ1-5,.,CASSQDPGVDQPQHF,TGCGCCAGCAGCCAAGACCCCGGGGTCGATCAGCCCCAGCATTTT
.,TRBV14,TRBJ2-1,.,CASSHISSYNEQFF,TGTGCCAGCAGCCACATTAGCTCCTACAATGAGCAGTTCTTC
.,TRBV6-1,TRBJ1-5,.,CASSEQFNSNQPQHF,TGTGCCAGCAGCGAACAGTTTAACAGCAATCAGCCCCAGCATTTT
.,TRBV19,TRBJ2-2,.,CASSLLRTVNTGELFF,TGTGCCAGTAGTCTCCTCCGGACAGTCAACACCGGGGAGCTGTTTTTT
.,TRBV6-6,TRBJ1-2,TRBD1,CASSPIVTGVYGYTF,TGTGCCAGCAGTCCCATCGTGACAGGGGTATATGGCTACACCTTC
.,TRBV12-5,TRBJ2-6,.,CASGLVQFTGANVLTF,TGTGCTAGTGGTTTGGTACAATTCACTGGGGCCAACGTCCTGACTTTC
once,TRBV29-1,TRBJ1-2,.,CSVEGRQASNYGYTF,TGCAGCGTTGAGGGAAGACAGGCGTCTAACTATGGCTACACCTTC
.,TRBV10-1,TRBJ2-1,TRBD2,CASSDIVVTSGRIYNEQFF,TGCGCCAGCAGCGACATCGTCGTGACAAGCGGGAGGATCTACAATGAGCAGTTCTTC
.,TRBV28,TRBJ1-2,.,CASSPPGDYGYTF,TGTGCCAGCAGTCCCCCGGGGGACTATGGCTACACCTTC
.,TRBV14,TRBJ1-2,.,CASSPHVGAWGYTF,TGTGCCAGCAGCCCCCATGTGGGGGCGTGGGGCTACACCTTC
few,TRBV5-1,TRBJ2-7,TRBD1,CASSLAGDRTYEQYF,TGCGCCAGCAGCTTGGCCGGGGACAGAACCTACGAGCAGTACTTC
.,TRBV5-1,TRBJ2-3,.,CASSTDGTRVADTQYF,TGCGCCAGCAGCACGGACGGGACTCGGGTCGCAGATACGCAGTATTTT
.,TRBV11-2,TRBJ1-1,TRBD1,CASSLGVAGQGRGNTEAFF,TGTGCCAGCAGCTTAGGAGTCGCTGGACAGGGTCGAGGGAACACTGAAGCTTTCTTT
.,TRBV10-1,TRBJ2-1,TRBD1,CASVPGGSYNEQFF,TGCGCCAGCGTCCCAGGGGGTTCCTACAATGAGCAGTTCTTC
.,TRBV6-5,TRBJ2-2,.,CASGSSELLGGELFF,TGTGCCAGCGGATCTAGCGAGCTTTTGGGCGGGGAGCTGTTTTTT
.,TRBV19,TRBJ2-1,TRBD1,CASSIESQGITNEQFF,TGTGCCAGTAGTATAGAGTCACAGGGGATCACCAATGAGCAGTTCTTC
few,TRBV19,TRBJ1-4,TRBD1,CASSRDTATGVYEKLFF,TGTGCCAGTAGTCGGGACACTGCTACAGGGGTGTATGAAAAACTGTTTTTT
.,TRBV5-1,TRBJ1-1,.,CASSSYRAMNTEAFF,TGCGCCAGCAGCTCATACAGGGCCATGAACACTGAAGCTTTCTTT
.,TRBV9,TRBJ2-1,.,CASSRFVGGSYNEQFF,TGTGCCAGCAGCCGATTTGTTGGGGGCAGCTACAATGAGCAGTTCTTC
.,TRBV18,TRBJ2-5,TRBD2,CASSRTSGEQETQYF,TGTGCCAGCTCACGGACTAGCGGGGAACAAGAGACCCAGTACTTC